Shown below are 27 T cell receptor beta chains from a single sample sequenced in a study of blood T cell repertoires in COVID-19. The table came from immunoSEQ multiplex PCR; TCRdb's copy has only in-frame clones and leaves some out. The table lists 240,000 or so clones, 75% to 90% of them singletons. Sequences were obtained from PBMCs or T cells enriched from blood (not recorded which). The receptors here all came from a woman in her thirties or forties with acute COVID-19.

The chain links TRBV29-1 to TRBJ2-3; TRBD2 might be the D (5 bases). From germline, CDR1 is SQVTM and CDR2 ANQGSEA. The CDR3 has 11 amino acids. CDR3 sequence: CSLRVADTQYF. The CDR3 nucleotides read TGCAGTTTGCGGGTGGCCGATACGCAGTATTTT.

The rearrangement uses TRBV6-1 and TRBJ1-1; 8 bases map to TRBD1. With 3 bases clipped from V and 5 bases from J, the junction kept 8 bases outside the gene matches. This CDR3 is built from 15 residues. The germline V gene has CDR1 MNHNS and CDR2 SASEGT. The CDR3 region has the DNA TGTGCCAGCAGTGAGTCAGACAGGGGAAGTACTGAAGCTTTCTTT. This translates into CASSESDRGSTEAFF.

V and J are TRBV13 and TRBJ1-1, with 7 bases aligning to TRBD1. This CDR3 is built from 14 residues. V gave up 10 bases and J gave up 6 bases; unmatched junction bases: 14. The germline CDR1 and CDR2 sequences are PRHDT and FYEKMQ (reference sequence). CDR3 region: CATQRQGVIPEAFF. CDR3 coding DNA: TGTGCCACCCAACGTCAGGGGGTTATACCTGAAGCTTTCTTT.

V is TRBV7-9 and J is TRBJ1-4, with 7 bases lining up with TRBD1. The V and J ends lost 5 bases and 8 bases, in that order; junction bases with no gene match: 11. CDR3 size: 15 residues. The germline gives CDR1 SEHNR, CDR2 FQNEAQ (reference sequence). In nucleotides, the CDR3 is TGTGCCAGCAGCACGGGACAGTCCGGGGAGGAAAAACTGTTTTTT. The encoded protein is CASSTGQSGEEKLFF. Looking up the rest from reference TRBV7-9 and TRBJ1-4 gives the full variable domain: DTGVSQNPRHKITKRGQNVTFRCDPISEHNRLYWYRQTLGQGPEFLTYFQNEAQLEKSRLLSDRFSAERPKGSFSTLEIQRTEQGDSAMYLCASSTGQSGEEKLFFGSGTQLSVL.

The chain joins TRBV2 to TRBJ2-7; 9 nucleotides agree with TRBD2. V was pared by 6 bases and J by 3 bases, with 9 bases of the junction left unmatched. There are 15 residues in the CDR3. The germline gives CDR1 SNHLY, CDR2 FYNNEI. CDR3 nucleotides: TGTGCCAGCAGGGGCCGTAGCGGGAGTCTCTACGAGCAGTACTTC. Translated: CASRGRSGSLYEQYF. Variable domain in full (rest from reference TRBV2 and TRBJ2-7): EPEVTQTPSHQVTQMGQEVILRCVPISNHLYFYWYRQILGQKVEFLVSFYNNEISEKSEIFDDQFSVERPDGSNFTLKIRSTKLEDSAMYFCASRGRSGSLYEQYFGPGTRLTVT.

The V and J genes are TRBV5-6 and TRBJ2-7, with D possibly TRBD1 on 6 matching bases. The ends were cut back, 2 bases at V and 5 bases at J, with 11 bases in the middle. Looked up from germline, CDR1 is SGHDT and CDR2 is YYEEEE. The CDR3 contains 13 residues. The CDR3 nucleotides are TGTGCCAGCAGCTTCGGGACACCTAACGAGCAGTACTTC. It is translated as CASSFGTPNEQYF.

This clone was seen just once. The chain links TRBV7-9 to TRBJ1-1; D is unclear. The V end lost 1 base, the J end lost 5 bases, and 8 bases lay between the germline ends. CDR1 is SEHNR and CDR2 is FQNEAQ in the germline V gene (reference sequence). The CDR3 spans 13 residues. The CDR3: CASSLDTSTEAFF. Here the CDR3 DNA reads TGTGCCAGCAGCTTAGATACAAGTACTGAAGCTTTCTTT.

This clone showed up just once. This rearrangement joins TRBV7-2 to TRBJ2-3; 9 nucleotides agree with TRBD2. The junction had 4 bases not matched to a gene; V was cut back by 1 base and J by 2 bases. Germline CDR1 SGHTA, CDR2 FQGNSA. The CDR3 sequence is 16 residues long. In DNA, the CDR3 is TGTGCCAGCAGCTTAGTTCTAGCGGGATCCACAGATACGCAGTATTTT. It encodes CASSLVLAGSTDTQYF.

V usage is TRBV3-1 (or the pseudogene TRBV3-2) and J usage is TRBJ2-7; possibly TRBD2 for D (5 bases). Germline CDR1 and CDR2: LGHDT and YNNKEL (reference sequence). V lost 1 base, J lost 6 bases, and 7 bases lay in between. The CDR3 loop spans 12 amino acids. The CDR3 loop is CASSQGRAEQYF. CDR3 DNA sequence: TGTGCCAGCAGCCAAGGGCGGGCCGAGCAGTACTTC.

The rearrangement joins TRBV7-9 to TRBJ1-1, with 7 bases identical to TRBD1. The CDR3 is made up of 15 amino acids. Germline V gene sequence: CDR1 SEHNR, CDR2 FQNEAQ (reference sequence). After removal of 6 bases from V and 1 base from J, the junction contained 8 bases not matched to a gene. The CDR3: CASRGKTGANTEAFF. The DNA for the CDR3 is TGTGCCAGCAGGGGTAAAACAGGGGCGAACACTGAAGCTTTCTTT.

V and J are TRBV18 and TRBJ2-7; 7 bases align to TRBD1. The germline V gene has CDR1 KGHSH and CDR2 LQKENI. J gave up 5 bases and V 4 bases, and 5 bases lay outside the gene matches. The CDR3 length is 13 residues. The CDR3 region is CASSQNRGDEQYF. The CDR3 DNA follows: TGTGCCAGCTCACAAAACAGGGGCGACGAGCAGTACTTC.

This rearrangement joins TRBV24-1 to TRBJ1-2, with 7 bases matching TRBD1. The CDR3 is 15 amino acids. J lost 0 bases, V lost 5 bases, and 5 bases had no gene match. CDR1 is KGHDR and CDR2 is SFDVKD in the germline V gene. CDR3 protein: CATSGTGKTNYGYTF. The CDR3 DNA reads TGTGCCACCAGTGGGACAGGCAAAACTAACTATGGCTACACCTTC.

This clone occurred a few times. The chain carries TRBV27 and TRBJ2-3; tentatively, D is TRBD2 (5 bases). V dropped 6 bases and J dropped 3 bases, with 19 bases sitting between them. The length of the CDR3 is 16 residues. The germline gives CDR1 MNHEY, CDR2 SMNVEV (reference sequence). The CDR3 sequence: CASSKLETVSTDTQYF. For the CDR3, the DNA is TGTGCCAGCAGCAAACTAGAAACAGTATCTACAGATACGCAGTATTTT.

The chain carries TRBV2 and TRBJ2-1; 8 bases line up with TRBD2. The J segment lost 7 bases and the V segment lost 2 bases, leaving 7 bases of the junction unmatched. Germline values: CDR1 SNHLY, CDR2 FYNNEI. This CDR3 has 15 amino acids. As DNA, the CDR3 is TGTGCCAGCAGTGAATCCAGCGGGAGCGATAATGAGCAGTTCTTC. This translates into CASSESSGSDNEQFF.

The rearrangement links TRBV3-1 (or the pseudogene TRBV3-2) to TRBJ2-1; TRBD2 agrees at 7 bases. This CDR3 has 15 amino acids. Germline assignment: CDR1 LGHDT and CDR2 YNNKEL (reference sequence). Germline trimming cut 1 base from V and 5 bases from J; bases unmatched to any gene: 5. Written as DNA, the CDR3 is TGTGCCAGCAGCCAAGCCGGGGGGAGAAACAATGAGCAGTTCTTC. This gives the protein CASSQAGGRNNEQFF.

The CDR3 DNA reads TGCGCCAGCAGCTTCTATAGCTCTGGGGCCAACGTCCTGACTTTC. Protein sequence: CASSFYSSGANVLTF. The chain joins TRBV5-1 to TRBJ2-6; D ambiguous. Deletions cut 2 bases from V and 0 bases from J, with 6 bases between. The germline V gene encodes CDR1 SGHRS and CDR2 YFSETQ. The CDR3 contains 15 residues.

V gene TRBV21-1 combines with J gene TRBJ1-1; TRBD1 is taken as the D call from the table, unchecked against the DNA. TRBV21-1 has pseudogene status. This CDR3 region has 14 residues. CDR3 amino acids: CASSLRTLNTEAFF. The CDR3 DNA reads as TGTGCCAGCAGCTTAAGGACACTGAACACTGAAGCTTTCTTT.

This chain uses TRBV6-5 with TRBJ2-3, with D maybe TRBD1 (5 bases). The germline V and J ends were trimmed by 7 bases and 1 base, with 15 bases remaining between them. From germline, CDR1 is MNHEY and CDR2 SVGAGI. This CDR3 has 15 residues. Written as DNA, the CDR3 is TGTGCCAGCATTAGAAAGGGGATGCGCACAGATACGCAGTATTTT. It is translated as CASIRKGMRTDTQYF.

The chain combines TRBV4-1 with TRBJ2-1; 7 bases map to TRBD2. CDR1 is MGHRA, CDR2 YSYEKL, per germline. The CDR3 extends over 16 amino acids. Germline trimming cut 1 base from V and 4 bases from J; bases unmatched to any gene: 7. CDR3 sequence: CASSQVDLAAYNEQFF. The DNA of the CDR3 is TGCGCCAGCAGCCAAGTCGACCTAGCGGCTTACAATGAGCAGTTCTTC.

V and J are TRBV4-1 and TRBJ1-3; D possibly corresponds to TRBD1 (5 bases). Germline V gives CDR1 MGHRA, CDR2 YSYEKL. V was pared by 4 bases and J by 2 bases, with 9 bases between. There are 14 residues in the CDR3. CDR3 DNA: TGCGCCAGCAGCCCAGGGTCCGCTGGAAACACCATATATTTT. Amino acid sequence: CASSPGSAGNTIYF.

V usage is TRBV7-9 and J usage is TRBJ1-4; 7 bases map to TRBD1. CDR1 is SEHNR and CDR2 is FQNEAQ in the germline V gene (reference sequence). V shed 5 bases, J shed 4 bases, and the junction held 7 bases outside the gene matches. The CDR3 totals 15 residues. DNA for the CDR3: TGTGCCAGCAGCACCCCGACAGGGAATAATGAAAAACTGTTTTTT. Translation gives CASSTPTGNNEKLFF.

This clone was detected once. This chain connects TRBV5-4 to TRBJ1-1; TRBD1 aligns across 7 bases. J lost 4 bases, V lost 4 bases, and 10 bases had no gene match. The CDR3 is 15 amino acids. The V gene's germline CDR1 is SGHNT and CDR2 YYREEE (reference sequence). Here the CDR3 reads CASSRVGGGGTEAFF. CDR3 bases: TGTGCCAGCAGCCGGGTAGGGGGCGGTGGCACTGAAGCTTTCTTT.

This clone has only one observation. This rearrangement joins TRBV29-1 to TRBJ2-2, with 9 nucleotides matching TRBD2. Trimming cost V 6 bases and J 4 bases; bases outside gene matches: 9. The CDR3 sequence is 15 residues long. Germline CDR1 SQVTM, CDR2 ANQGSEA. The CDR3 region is CSVGRTSVSTGELFF. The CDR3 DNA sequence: TGCAGCGTGGGCCGGACTAGCGTGAGCACCGGGGAGCTGTTTTTT.

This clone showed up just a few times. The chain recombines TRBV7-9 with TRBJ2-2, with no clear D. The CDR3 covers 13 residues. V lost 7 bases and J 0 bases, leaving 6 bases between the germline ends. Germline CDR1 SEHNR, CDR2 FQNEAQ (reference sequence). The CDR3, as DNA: TGTGCCAGCAACGTAGCGAACACCGGGGAGCTGTTTTTT. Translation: CASNVANTGELFF.

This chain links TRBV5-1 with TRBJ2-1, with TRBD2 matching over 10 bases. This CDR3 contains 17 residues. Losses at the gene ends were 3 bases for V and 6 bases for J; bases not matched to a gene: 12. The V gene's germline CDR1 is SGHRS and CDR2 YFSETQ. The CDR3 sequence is CASSWGVAGGSSNEQFF. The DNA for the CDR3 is TGCGCCAGCAGCTGGGGTGTAGCGGGAGGATCTAGCAATGAGCAGTTCTTC.

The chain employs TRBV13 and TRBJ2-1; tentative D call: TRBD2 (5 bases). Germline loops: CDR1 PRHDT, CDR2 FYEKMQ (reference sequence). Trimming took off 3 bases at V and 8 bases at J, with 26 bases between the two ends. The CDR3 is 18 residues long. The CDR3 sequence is CASSFQPKGLNLFDEQFF. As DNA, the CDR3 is TGTGCCAGCAGCTTTCAACCTAAAGGACTCAATCTGTTTGATGAGCAGTTCTTC.

CDR3 in amino acids: CAISETTGNTEAFF. DNA of the CDR3: TGTGCCATCAGTGAAACAACAGGGAACACTGAAGCTTTCTTT. The genes are TRBV10-3 and TRBJ1-1; possible D gene TRBD1, 5 bases. This CDR3 is built from 14 residues. Trimming took 3 bases from V and 1 from J, leaving 9 bases between them. CDR1 is ENHRY and CDR2 is SYGVKD in the germline V gene.